This note documents a single T cell receptor (beta chain) sequence. This sample is part of a study of blood T cell repertoires in COVID-19. Germline V gives CDR1 GTSNPN, CDR2 SVGIG (reference sequence). The CDR3 length is 16 residues. The J segment lost 5 bases and the V segment lost 7 bases, leaving 9 bases of the junction unmatched. Per the original methods: Amplified reference gene primers provided the basis for estimating nucleated cell counts. Produced via immunoSEQ multiplex PCR; TCRdb's table is partial and in-frame only. That table furnishes V, J and clone size, whereas the DNA furnished D and trimming. The table records 70,000 to 100,000 clones, 86% of them present only once.

The gene calls are TRBV30 and TRBJ2-2; 14 bases map to TRBD2. The TCR was taken from an older man with active or convalescent COVID-19. Specimen: peripheral blood. CDR3 loop: CASKGLAGAYTGELFF. CDR3 nucleotides: TGTGCCTCTAAGGGACTAGCGGGAGCGTATACCGGGGAGCTGTTTTTT. Full variable domain (rest looked up from reference TRBV30 and TRBJ2-2): SQTIHQWPATLVQPVGSPLSLECTVEGTSNPNLYWYRQAAGRGLQLLFYSVGIGQISSEVPQNLSASRPQDRQFILSSKKLLLSDSGFYLCASKGLAGAYTGELFFGEGSRLTVL.